This is a list of T cell receptor beta chains from one sample in a study of blood T cell repertoires in COVID-19. Repertoires were generated with immunoSEQ multiplex PCR, while TCRdb's copy carries only in-frame clones and drops some. The table lists over 95,000 clones, over 70% of them singletons. Sequenced input: peripheral blood. All receptors derive from a man aged 50 to 59 with acute or convalescent COVID-19. CDR3s include the opening cysteine and the closing phenylalanine or tryptophan. Fields, in order: J gene, V gene, clone size, CDR3 protein. Some rows have no size entry. The others give once, few or many, or a class for an expanded clone.

TRBJ1-1 TRBV3-1/TRBV3-2 - CASSPRSRGLSTEAFF
TRBJ2-3 TRBV6-5 - CASRQGIIPDTQYF
TRBJ1-5 TRBV5-5 few CASSPGGTGYQPQHF
TRBJ1-6 TRBV27 - CASSFGGAYSPLHF
TRBJ2-1 TRBV24-1 - CATSDLYQESNEQFF
TRBJ2-7 TRBV7-3 - CASSSQAGTGYEQYF
TRBJ1-5 TRBV9 - CASSARDNLGTPQHF
TRBJ1-6 TRBV7-2 - CASSQAGSYSPLHF
TRBJ2-3 TRBV28 - CASRTSGGTDTQYF
TRBJ2-3 TRBV7-3 - CASSPQGSSGVDTQYF
TRBJ1-2 TRBV29-1 - CSVEGLTGNGYTF
TRBJ1-4 TRBV30 - CAWSGHRGSEKLFF
TRBJ2-5 TRBV28 - CASSSPGTGVQETQYF
TRBJ1-1 TRBV5-1 - CASSFGGAGTEAFF
TRBJ2-1 TRBV7-3 - CASSLTRDNEQFF
TRBJ2-1 TRBV24-1 - CATSYGSGGSYNEQFF
TRBJ1-2 TRBV5-6 once CASSSPRGGGYTF
TRBJ1-4 TRBV28 - CASRGGTGNEKLFF
TRBJ1-3 TRBV5-1 - CASSLGQGAFGNTIYF
TRBJ2-2 TRBV18 - CASSPQRLAEAGELFF
TRBJ2-1 TRBV10-3 - CAISESTGVNESQFF
TRBJ2-3 TRBV9 - CASSVQRGGPTDTQYF
TRBJ1-2 TRBV2 - CASSGPDRVDGYTF
TRBJ2-2 TRBV19 - CASSIDPRGSGELFF
TRBJ1-2 TRBV5-1 - CASSLDLGVYYGYTF
TRBJ1-1 TRBV10-3 - CASRQGERTEAFF
TRBJ1-5 TRBV15 few CATSRDWGDQPQHF
TRBJ1-4 TRBV4-2 - CASSHLREKLFF
TRBJ1-6 TRBV11-2 - CASSLGGGQILNSPLHF
TRBJ2-1 TRBV28 - CASCVGTPYNEQFF
TRBJ2-1 TRBV30 - CAWSVQRRYNEQFF
TRBJ1-3 TRBV28 - CASSLQRSGGNTIYF
TRBJ2-7 TRBV19 few CASSIFPQGYEQYF
TRBJ2-2 TRBV10-1 - CASSESQGAGELFF
TRBJ2-5 TRBV9 - CASSERTGSKETQYF
TRBJ1-6 TRBV9 - CASSVGSISSGSSPLHF
TRBJ1-5 TRBV7-2 few CASSSTAISNQPQHF